The T cell receptor beta chain under discussion was sequenced for a study of shared clonotypes between healthy human individuals. The CDR3 has 12 amino acids. Germline-derived CDR1 and CDR2 are SGHDT and YYEEEE. V lost 1 base to trimming and J lost 7 bases, with 6 bases between them. It was into CD45RA+ naive and CD45RA-negative memory subsets that the CD4+ cells were split. With regard to this clone: The target antigen is unknown. Other DNA sequences in this sample translate to the same CDR3.

Libraries were prepared by immunoSEQ multiplex PCR; TCRdb keeps only in-frame clonotypes and omits some of them. The sample carries about 1 million clones, approximately 72% recorded once. Findings and limits, study-wide: Naive CD4 clonotype sharing across several donors was roughly 5%. Estimated clonotype richness was generally higher in naive than memory subsets.

The sequencing input was memory CD4+ T cells sorted from blood. As for subset: CD45RA-negative fraction. The clonotype was recovered from a man between 18 and 35 years old in good health. The chain employs TRBV5-6 and TRBJ2-1; possible D gene TRBD2, 5 bases. The CDR3, as DNA: TGTGCCAGCAGCTTGACGGGGAATGAGCAGTTCTTC. This gives the protein CASSLTGNEQFF.